Presented here are 14 T cell receptor beta chains from one specimen sequenced in a study of cytomegalovirus exposure and HLA in healthy donors. Primers: 60 Vbeta forward and 13 Jbeta reverse. The method was immunoSEQ multiplex PCR; TCRdb's version includes in-frame clones alone and lacks a portion of them. The repertoire holds about 140,000 clones, with 75% to 85% as singletons. Sequences were obtained from PBMCs. The receptors were sampled from a man aged 45-65 years in good health and CMV-seronegative.

V usage is TRBV29-1 and J usage is TRBJ1-5; D may be TRBD1 (5 bases). V lost 7 bases and J lost 6, with 16 bases in between. CDR1 and CDR2 (germline): SQVTM, ANQGSEA. CDR3 length: 13 amino acids. The CDR3 nucleotides are TGCAGCGCCCGGGGAGGGGATGGTCAGCCCCAGCATTTT. This codes for CSARGGDGQPQHF.

This clone was seen only once. This chain connects TRBV28 to TRBJ2-7; 10 bases line up with TRBD2. Germline V gives CDR1 MDHEN, CDR2 SYDVKM. After removal of 6 bases from V and 4 bases from J, the junction contained 6 bases not matched to a gene. This CDR3 spans 14 amino acids. In DNA form, the CDR3 reads TGTGCCAGCAGACCGGGACTAGCGTTTTACGAGCAGTACTTC. Its protein is CASRPGLAFYEQYF.

The J gene is TRBJ2-1, the V gene TRBV5-1, with D possibly matching TRBD2 (5 bases). The germline V gene has CDR1 SGHRS and CDR2 YFSETQ. Trimming took 1 base from V and 0 from J, leaving 8 bases between them. There are 15 residues in the CDR3. The CDR3: CASSLKADSYNEQFF. The CDR3 DNA sequence: TGCGCCAGCAGCTTGAAAGCGGACTCCTACAATGAGCAGTTCTTC.

This clone appeared a single time. This chain uses TRBV6-5 with TRBJ1-2, with TRBD1 matching over 7 bases. In germline, CDR1 is MNHEY, CDR2 SVGAGI. V lost 2 bases to trimming and J lost 4 bases; unmatched junction nucleotides: 1. The CDR3 loop spans 13 amino acids. This CDR3 reads CASSYGTVYGYTF. In DNA form, the CDR3 reads TGTGCCAGCAGTTACGGGACAGTCTATGGCTACACCTTC.

Only a few counts were recorded for this clone. The chain has TRBV19 and TRBJ1-1, with D perhaps matching TRBD1 (6 bases). The length of the CDR3 is 16 residues. Trimming removed 3 bases at V and 1 base at J, with 15 bases between. In germline, CDR1 is LNHDA, CDR2 SQIVND (reference sequence). The CDR3 DNA reads TGTGCCAGTAGTATTGGGACAACCCTCGAGAACACTGAAGCTTTCTTT. Protein: CASSIGTTLENTEAFF.

The chain joins TRBV4-1 to TRBJ1-5; a possible D gene is TRBD1 (6 bases). V was shortened by 4 bases and J by 2 bases, with 15 bases between the two germline ends. The germline gives CDR1 MGHRA, CDR2 YSYEKL. The CDR3 spans 16 residues. This CDR3 is CASSLGGATGNQPQHF. The CDR3 coding sequence is TGCGCCAGCAGCCTAGGGGGGGCGACGGGCAATCAGCCCCAGCATTTT.

The chain employs TRBV4-2 and TRBJ1-3; possible D gene TRBD1, 5 bases. CDR3 size: 17 residues. CDR1 and CDR2 (germline): LGHNA, YNFKEQ. Trimming shortened V by 1 base and J by 1 base, and 14 bases separated the two germline ends. CDR3 loop: CASSQVAQGSSGNTIYF. In DNA form, the CDR3 reads TGTGCCAGCAGCCAAGTAGCCCAGGGATCGTCTGGAAACACCATATATTTT.

The chain couples TRBV9 to TRBJ1-1; 7 bases line up with TRBD1. The trim removed 0 bases at V and 4 bases at J, leaving 12 bases unmatched. The CDR3 length is 17 residues. Germline CDR1 is SGDLS and CDR2 is YYNGEE. The CDR3 reads CASSVESHRGLGTEAFF. In DNA form, the CDR3 reads TGTGCCAGCAGCGTAGAGAGTCACAGGGGCCTTGGCACTGAAGCTTTCTTT.

The chain employs TRBV29-1 and TRBJ2-7; TRBD2 agrees at 15 bases. From germline, CDR1 is SQVTM and CDR2 ANQGSEA. This CDR3 is built from 13 residues. Losses at the gene ends were 7 bases for V and 6 bases for J; bases not matched to a gene: 4. This CDR3 reads CSAGLAGGIEQYF. The CDR3 DNA is TGCAGCGCTGGACTAGCGGGAGGGATCGAGCAGTACTTC.

The rearrangement links TRBV6-5 to TRBJ1-1; no firm D call. Germline V CDR1 and CDR2: MNHEY, SVGAGI. The germline V and J ends were trimmed by 7 bases and 11 bases, with 17 bases remaining between them. The CDR3 covers 12 residues. The CDR3 sequence: CASISEVRIAFF. In nucleotides, the CDR3 is TGTGCCAGCATCTCAGAGGTTCGTATTGCTTTCTTT.

This clone appeared once. Other DNA sequences in this sample translate to the same CDR3. The chain combines TRBV7-9 with TRBJ1-5; D gene uncertain. Trimming removed 1 base from V and 3 bases from J, with 4 bases in between. This CDR3 contains 13 residues. The germline gives CDR1 SEHNR, CDR2 FQNEAQ (reference sequence). Here the CDR3 DNA reads TGTGCCAGCAGCTTAGGGGCCAATCAGCCCCAGCATTTT. Translation: CASSLGANQPQHF.

The chain uses TRBV2 and TRBJ1-5; weak D call: TRBD1 (6 bases). Germline V gives CDR1 SNHLY, CDR2 FYNNEI. CDR3 length: 16 residues. Trimming stripped 0 bases from V and 0 bases from J, with 9 bases between. The CDR3 reads CASSEARGGSNQPQHF. CDR3 sequence (DNA): TGTGCCAGCAGTGAAGCTAGGGGGGGTAGCAATCAGCCCCAGCATTTT.

The rearrangement links TRBV7-3 to TRBJ2-7, with D unclear. V was clipped by 0 bases and J by 6 bases, with 9 bases between them. The length of the CDR3 is 13 residues. Germline values: CDR1 SGHTA, CDR2 FQGTGA. CDR3 loop: CASSLTIPGEQYF. Here the CDR3 DNA reads TGTGCCAGCAGCTTAACCATCCCGGGCGAGCAGTACTTC.

The chain has TRBV5-4 and TRBJ1-2, with 9 positions matching TRBD1. Germline values: CDR1 SGHNT, CDR2 YYREEE (reference sequence). Trimming at V came to 1 base and at J to 0 bases, leaving 4 bases not matched to a gene. The CDR3 extends over 16 amino acids. The CDR3 sequence is CASSLPGTGTNYGYTF. The CDR3 coding sequence is TGTGCCAGCAGCTTGCCGGGGACAGGGACTAACTATGGCTACACCTTC.